Below are 8 T cell receptor beta chains sequenced from a single sample in a study of T cells in Graves' hyperthyroidism and ophthalmopathy. Amplified TCR beta CDR3 regions came from RNA transcripts. HTBI primers were employed in a first-round RT-PCR of the TCR CDR3. TCRdb independently ran MiXCR on the multiplex PCR reads; one entry per CDR3 protein. Of around 540,000 distinct CDR3 sequences in the sample, more than 15% are singletons; the top ten hold about 31%. Specimen: blood. The receptor source for this set is a woman younger than 45 with Graves' ophthalmopathy.

The sample holds many counts of this clonotype. V is TRBV10-3 and J is TRBJ2-7; no clear D. Germline lookup yields CDR1 ENHRY and CDR2 SYGVKD. Deletions cut 0 bases from V and 3 bases from J, with 12 bases between. The CDR3 has 15 amino acids. The CDR3 loop is CAISESFFGHYEQYF. CDR3 DNA sequence: TGTGCCATCAGTGAGTCCTTTTTCGGTCACTACGAGCAGTACTTC.

In this sample, this clonotype turned up a few times. The chain combines TRBV20-1 with TRBJ2-5; D ambiguous. The V end was cut by 3 bases, the J end by 3 bases, with 5 bases between. This CDR3 is 11 amino acids long. Germline V gives CDR1 DFQATT, CDR2 SNEGSKA (reference sequence). CDR3 protein: CSASQEETQYF. The DNA of the CDR3 is TGCAGTGCTAGTCAAGAAGAGACCCAGTACTTC.

This clonotype was seen a few times. The chain employs TRBV27 and TRBJ1-6; tentative D call: TRBD1 (6 bases). Germline V CDR1 and CDR2: MNHEY, SMNVEV (reference sequence). The CDR3 covers 15 residues. V was clipped by 2 bases and J by 7 bases, with 12 bases between them. The CDR3 DNA reads as TGTGCCAGCAGTTTAGGGGTCAGGGGCAATTCACCCCTCCACTTT. This codes for CASSLGVRGNSPLHF.

This CDR3 is CATSDSAGSQETQYF. CDR3 nucleotide sequence: TGTGCCACCAGTGACTCCGCAGGTTCCCAAGAGACCCAGTACTTC. The V call is TRBV24-1, the J call TRBJ2-5; D is unresolved. CDR3 length equals 15 residues. The germline V gene has CDR1 KGHDR and CDR2 SFDVKD. V was pared by 4 bases and J by 1 base, with 12 bases between.

The genes are TRBV11-2 and TRBJ2-7; 8 positions match TRBD2. This CDR3 is 15 amino acids long. Germline assignment: CDR1 SGHAT and CDR2 FQNNGV. V shed 4 bases and J 2 bases; nucleotides not matched to a gene: 7. CDR3 DNA: TGTGCCAGCAGCTCCTGGGAGCGGGGGACCTACGAGCAGTACTTC. This gives the protein CASSSWERGTYEQYF.

In this sample, this clonotype turned up a few times. J is TRBJ1-1 and V is TRBV5-1; TRBD1 aligns across 8 bases. V trimming: 3 bases; J trimming: 4 bases; junction bases outside the gene matches: 8. CDR1 SGHRS and CDR2 YFSETQ come from the germline V gene. This CDR3 is built from 15 residues. The CDR3 DNA is TGCGCCAGCAGCTCGGTACAGGGGGTGAGCACTGAAGCTTTCTTT. Protein product: CASSSVQGVSTEAFF.

Ten or more counts support this clonotype. The V gene is TRBV7-2, the J gene TRBJ1-2, with TRBD1 identical over 9 bases. This CDR3 spans 13 amino acids. Trimming took 2 bases from V and 8 from J; bases not matched to a gene: 3. Per the germline V gene, CDR1 is SGHTA and CDR2 is FQGNSA. In DNA, the CDR3 is TGTGCCAGCAGCTTACGACAGGGGGAGGGCTACACCTTC. This gives the protein CASSLRQGEGYTF.

About this clonotype: Given a much more abundant clone one base away, this may be a read error. The J gene is TRBJ2-7, the V gene TRBV3-1, with TRBD1 matching over 10 bases. This CDR3 spans 15 amino acids. Germline CDR1 and CDR2: LGHDT and YNNKEL (reference sequence). CDR3 DNA sequence: TGTGCCAGCAGCCAAGCCGGGACAGGGGTCTACGGGCAGTACTTC. Its translation: CASSQAGTGVYGQYF.